This T cell receptor (beta chain) originates from a study of Ad26.COV2.S vaccination and SARS-CoV-2 variants. Study-wide background: Participant was drawn from the COV1001 Ad26.COV2.S trial arm. Dosing was one shot or two shots 56 days apart.

Trimming removed 0 bases at V and 7 bases at J, with 13 bases between. Per the germline V gene, CDR1 is SGHRS and CDR2 is YFSETQ. This CDR3 has 14 residues. Profiling relied on immunoSEQ multiplex PCR, and the TCRdb table lists in-frame clones only, not all of them. The table has some 270,000 clones, 87% seen once. Stated treatment: some 20 received Ad26.COV2.S at low or high dose, single or two shots; about five received placebo; per-sample allocation not given. Specimen acquisition occurred on day 63 following the initial vaccine or placebo injection. Boston provided a donor who was an adult aged 18-55 years.

The sequencing here drew on peripheral blood, taken in a trial of Ad26.COV2.S vaccine versus placebo. The V and J genes are TRBV5-1 and TRBJ1-2; weak D call: TRBD1 (6 bases). The sequence was collected from a person between 18 and 65 years old who received the Ad26.COV2.S COVID-19 vaccine or a placebo. The CDR3 protein is CASSLAQGSGGYTF. In DNA form, the CDR3 reads TGCGCCAGCAGCTTGGCACAGGGAAGTGGTGGCTACACCTTC. The full variable domain, rest sourced from reference TRBV5-1 and TRBJ1-2, is KAGVTQTPRYLIKTRGQQVTLSCSPISGHRSVSWYQQTPGQGLQFLFEYFSETQRNKGNFPGRFSGRQFSNSRSEMNVSTLELGDSALYLCASSLAQGSGGYTFGSGTRLTVV.